This TCR beta chain came from a study of a mutant IDH1 vaccine in newly diagnosed glioma. This clone was counted a single time. What it binds is unknown. The CDR3 length is 12 residues. The V gene's germline CDR1 is SGHVS and CDR2 FNYEAQ. V was pared by 8 bases and J by 3 bases, with 10 bases between. Sequenced by immunoSEQ multiplex PCR; TCRdb stores in-frame clones only, minus some. This sample has some 26,000 clones, with 80% to 85% found just once. The time point denotes: week 23, last vaccination. Vaccine doses each comprised 300 ug of mutant IDH1 20-mer peptide, with topical imiquimod. The V and J genes are TRBV7-6 and TRBJ1-1, with unresolved D. The receptor was isolated from a woman in her twenties or thirties with glioma. The sample was PBMCs, taken from a glioma patient whose treatment included an IDH1 peptide vaccine. The CDR3 here is CASGFGDTEAFF. CDR3 nucleotides: TGTGCCAGCGGGTTCGGGGACACTGAAGCTTTCTTT.